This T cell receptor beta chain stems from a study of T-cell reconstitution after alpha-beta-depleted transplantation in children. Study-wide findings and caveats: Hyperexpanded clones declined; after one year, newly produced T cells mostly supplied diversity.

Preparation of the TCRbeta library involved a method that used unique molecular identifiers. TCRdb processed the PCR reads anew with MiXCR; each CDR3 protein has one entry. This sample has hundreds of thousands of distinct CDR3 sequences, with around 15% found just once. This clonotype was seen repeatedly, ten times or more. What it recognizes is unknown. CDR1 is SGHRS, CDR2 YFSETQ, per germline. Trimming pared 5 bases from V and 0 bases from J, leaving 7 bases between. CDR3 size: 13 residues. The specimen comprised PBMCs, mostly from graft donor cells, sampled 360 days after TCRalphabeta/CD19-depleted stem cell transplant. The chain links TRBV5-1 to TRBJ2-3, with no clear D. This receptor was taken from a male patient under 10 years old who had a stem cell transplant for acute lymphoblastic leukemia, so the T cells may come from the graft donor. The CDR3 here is CASRAGSTDTQYF. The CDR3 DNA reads TGCGCCAGCAGGGCAGGAAGCACAGATACGCAGTATTTT.